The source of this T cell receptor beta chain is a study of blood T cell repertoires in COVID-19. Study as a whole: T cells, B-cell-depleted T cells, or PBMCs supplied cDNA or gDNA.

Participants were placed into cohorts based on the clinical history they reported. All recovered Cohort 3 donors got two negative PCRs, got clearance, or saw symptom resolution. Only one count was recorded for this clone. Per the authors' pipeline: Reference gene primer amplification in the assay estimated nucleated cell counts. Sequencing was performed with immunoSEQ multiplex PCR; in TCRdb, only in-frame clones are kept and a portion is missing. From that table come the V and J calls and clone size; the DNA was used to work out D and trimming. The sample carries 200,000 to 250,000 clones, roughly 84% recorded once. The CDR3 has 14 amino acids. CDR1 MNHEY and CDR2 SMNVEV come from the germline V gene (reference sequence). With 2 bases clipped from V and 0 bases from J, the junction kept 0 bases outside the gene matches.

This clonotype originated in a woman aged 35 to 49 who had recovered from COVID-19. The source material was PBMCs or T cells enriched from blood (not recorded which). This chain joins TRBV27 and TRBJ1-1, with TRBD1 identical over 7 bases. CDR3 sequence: CASSLGTVNTEAFF. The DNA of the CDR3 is TGTGCCAGCAGTTTAGGGACAGTGAACACTGAAGCTTTCTTT.